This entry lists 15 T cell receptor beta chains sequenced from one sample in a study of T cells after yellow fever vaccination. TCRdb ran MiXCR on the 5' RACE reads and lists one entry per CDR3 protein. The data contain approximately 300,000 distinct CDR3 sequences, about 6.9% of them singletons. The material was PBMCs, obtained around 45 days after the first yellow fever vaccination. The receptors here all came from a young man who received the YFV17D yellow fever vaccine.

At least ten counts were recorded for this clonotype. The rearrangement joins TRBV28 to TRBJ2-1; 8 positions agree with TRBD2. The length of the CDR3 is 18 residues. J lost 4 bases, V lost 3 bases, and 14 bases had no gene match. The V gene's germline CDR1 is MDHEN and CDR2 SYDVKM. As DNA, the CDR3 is TGTGCCAGCAGTTTGAGCCTTTTGGGGACTAGAGAATACAATGAGCAGTTCTTC. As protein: CASSLSLLGTREYNEQFF.

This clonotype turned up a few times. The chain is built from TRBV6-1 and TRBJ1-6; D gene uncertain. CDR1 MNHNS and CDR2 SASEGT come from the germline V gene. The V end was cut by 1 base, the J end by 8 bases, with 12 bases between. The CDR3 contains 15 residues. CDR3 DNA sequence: TGTGCCAGCAGTGAAGGACGAGCCAAGGATTCACCCCTCCACTTT. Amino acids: CASSEGRAKDSPLHF.

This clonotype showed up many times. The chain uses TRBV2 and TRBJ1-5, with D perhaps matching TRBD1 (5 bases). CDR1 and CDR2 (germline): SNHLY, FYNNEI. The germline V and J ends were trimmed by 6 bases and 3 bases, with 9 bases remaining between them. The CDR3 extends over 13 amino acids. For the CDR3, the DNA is TGTGCCAGCAGAGACAGCCTCAATCAGCCCCAGCATTTT. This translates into CASRDSLNQPQHF.

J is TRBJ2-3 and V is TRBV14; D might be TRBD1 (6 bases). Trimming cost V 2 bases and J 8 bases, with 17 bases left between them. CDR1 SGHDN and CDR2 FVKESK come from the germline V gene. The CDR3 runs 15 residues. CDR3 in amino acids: CASSQKQGRYGTQYF. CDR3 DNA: TGTGCCAGCAGCCAAAAGCAGGGGAGATATGGTACGCAGTATTTT.

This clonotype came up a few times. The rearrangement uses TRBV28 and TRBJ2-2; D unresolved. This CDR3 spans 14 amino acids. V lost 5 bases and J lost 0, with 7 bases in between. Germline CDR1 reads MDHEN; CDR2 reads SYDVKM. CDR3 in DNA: TGTGCCAGCAGTCCACGTTCGAACACCGGGGAGCTGTTTTTT. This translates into CASSPRSNTGELFF.

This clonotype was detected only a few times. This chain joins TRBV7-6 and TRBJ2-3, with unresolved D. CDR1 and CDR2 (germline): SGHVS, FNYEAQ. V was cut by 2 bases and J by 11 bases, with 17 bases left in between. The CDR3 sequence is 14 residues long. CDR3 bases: TGTGCCAGCAGCTTAAAGAAGCCTCTAGAGGAGCAGTATTTT. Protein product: CASSLKKPLEEQYF. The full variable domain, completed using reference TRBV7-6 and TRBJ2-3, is GAGVSQSPRYKVTKRGQDVALRCDPISGHVSLYWYRQALGQGPEFLTYFNYEAQQDKSGLPNDRFSAERPEGSISTLTIQRTEQRDSAMYRCASSLKKPLEEQYFGPGTRLTVL.

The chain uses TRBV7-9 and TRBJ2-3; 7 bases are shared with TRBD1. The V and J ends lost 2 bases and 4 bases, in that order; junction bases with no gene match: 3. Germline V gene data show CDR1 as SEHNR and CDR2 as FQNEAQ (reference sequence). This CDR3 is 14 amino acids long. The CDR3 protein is CASSLNRGSDTQYF. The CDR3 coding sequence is TGTGCCAGCAGCTTAAACAGGGGCTCAGATACGCAGTATTTT.

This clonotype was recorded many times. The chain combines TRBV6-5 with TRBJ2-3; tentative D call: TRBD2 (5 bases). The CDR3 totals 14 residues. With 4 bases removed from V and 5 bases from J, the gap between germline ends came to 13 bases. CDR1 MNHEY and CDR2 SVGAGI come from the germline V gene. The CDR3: CASSFGTRRDTQYF. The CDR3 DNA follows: TGTGCCAGCAGTTTCGGCACTAGAAGAGATACGCAGTATTTT.

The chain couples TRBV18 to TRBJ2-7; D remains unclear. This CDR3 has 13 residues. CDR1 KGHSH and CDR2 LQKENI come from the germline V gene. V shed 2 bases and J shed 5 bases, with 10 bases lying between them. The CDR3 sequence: CASSPGPLNEQYV. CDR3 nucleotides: TGTGCCAGCTCACCAGGGCCTCTCAACGAGCAGTACGTC.

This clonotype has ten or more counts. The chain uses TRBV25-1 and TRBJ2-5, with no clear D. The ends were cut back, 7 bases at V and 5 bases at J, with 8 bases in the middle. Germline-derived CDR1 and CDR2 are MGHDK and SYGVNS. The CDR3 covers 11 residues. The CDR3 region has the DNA TGTGCCAGCACTCTTGGGGAGACCCAGTACTTC. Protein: CASTLGETQYF.

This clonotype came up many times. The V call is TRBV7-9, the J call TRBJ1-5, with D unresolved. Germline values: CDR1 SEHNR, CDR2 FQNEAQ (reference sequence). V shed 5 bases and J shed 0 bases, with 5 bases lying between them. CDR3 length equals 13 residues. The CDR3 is CASSVNSNQPQHF. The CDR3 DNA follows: TGTGCCAGCAGCGTAAATAGCAATCAGCCCCAGCATTTT.

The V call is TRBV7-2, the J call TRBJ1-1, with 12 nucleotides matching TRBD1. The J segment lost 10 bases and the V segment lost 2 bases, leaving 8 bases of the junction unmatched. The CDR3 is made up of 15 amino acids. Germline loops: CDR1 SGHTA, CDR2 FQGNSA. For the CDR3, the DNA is TGTGCCAGCAGCTTAAGTACCGGGACAGGGGGCGGAGCTTTCTTT. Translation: CASSLSTGTGGGAFF.

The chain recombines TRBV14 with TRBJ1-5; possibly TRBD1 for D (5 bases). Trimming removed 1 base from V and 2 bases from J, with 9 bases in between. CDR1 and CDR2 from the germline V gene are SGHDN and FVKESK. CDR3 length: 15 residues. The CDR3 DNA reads TGTGCCAGCAGCCAAGGGGGCGTAGGCAATCAGCCCCAGCATTTT. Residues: CASSQGGVGNQPQHF.

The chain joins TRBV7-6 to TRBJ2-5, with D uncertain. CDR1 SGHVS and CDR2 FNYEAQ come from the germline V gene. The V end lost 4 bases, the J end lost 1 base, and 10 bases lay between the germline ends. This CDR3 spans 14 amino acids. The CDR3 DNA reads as TGTGCCAGCAGCTCCACATGGACCCAAGAGACCCAGTACTTC. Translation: CASSSTWTQETQYF.

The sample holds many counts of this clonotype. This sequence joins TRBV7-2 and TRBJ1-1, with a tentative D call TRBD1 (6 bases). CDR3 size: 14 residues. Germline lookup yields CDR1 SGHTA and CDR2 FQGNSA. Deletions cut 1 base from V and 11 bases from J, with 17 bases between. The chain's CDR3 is CASSLGGTSGGAFF. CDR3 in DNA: TGTGCCAGCAGCTTAGGGGGGACATCGGGTGGGGCTTTCTTT.